A single sample gave rise to the 3 T cell receptor beta chains below, sequenced in a study of Ad26.COV2.S vaccination and SARS-CoV-2 variants. Profiled with immunoSEQ multiplex PCR; TCRdb holds only in-frame clones, not every one. This sample has about 400,000 clones; about 80% occur once, and the top ten carry about 7.1%. Treatment of the sample: 15 to 20 received Ad26.COV2.S at low or high dose, single or two shots; about 5 received placebo; per-sample allocation not given. All samples were drawn on day 63, counting from the first vaccine or placebo injection. Sequencing used peripheral blood, obtained in a trial of Ad26.COV2.S vaccine versus placebo. Source of these receptors: a person between 18 and 65 years old who received the Ad26.COV2.S COVID-19 vaccine or a placebo.

The gene calls are TRBV5-5 and TRBJ2-3; perhaps TRBD2 as D (5 bases). The CDR3 totals 16 residues. V lost 4 bases to trimming and J lost 0 bases, with 15 bases between them. The V gene's germline CDR1 is SGHKS and CDR2 YYEKEE (reference sequence). CDR3 region: CASSAIGLGSTDTQYF. Written as DNA, the CDR3 is TGTGCCAGCAGCGCGATTGGACTGGGTAGCACAGATACGCAGTATTTT.

The gene calls are TRBV18 and TRBJ2-3; D gene uncertain. Germline V gene data show CDR1 as KGHSH and CDR2 as LQKENI. The V end lost 5 bases, the J end lost 1 base, and 4 bases lay between the germline ends. This CDR3 contains 12 residues. The CDR3 bases are TGTGCCAGCTCAGGGGGCACAGATACGCAGTATTTT. It yields the protein CASSGGTDTQYF.

The chain couples TRBV29-1 to TRBJ1-2; TRBD1 agrees at 7 bases. Germline assignment: CDR1 SQVTM and CDR2 ANQGSEA. This CDR3 region has 14 residues. Trimming took 4 bases from V and 2 from J; bases not matched to a gene: 7. The CDR3 here is CSVVGGQVNYGYTF. The CDR3 nucleotides read TGCAGCGTTGTTGGCGGACAGGTCAACTATGGCTACACCTTC.